Sequencing of this TCR beta chain was carried out in a study of blood T cell repertoires in COVID-19. Across the study: Acute and convalescent COVID-19 specimens originated in the United States, Italy and Spain. The cDNA or gDNA used as material had been derived from T cells, B-cell-depleted T cells, or PBMCs.

Under the authors' procedure: Amplified reference gene primers provided the basis for estimating nucleated cell counts. Profiling relied on immunoSEQ multiplex PCR, and the TCRdb table lists in-frame clones only, not all of them. The DNA was the basis for D and trimming; V, J and clone size are from that table. Of 180,000 or so clones in the sample, roughly 85% were seen once. Germline V lookup: CDR1 MDHEN, CDR2 SYDVKM. The CDR3 is made up of 12 amino acids. The chain joins TRBV28 to TRBJ1-2, with 7 bases lining up with TRBD1. Sequenced sample: peripheral blood. The origin of this receptor is a man between 60 and 75 years old with acute or convalescent COVID-19. The CDR3 nucleotides are TGTCCCGGGGACAGTCCTAACTATGGCTACACCTTC. Its translation: CPGDSPNYGYTF.